This passage covers 5 T cell receptor beta chains from one sample sequenced in a study of cytomegalovirus exposure and HLA in healthy donors. Vbeta (60) and Jbeta (13) primers were used in the PCR. Some clones are missing from TCRdb's copy, which holds only in-frame ones; the method was immunoSEQ multiplex PCR. The sample table includes 150,000 to 200,000 clones. Sequenced: PBMCs. Source of these receptors: a woman younger than 30 in good health and CMV-seropositive.

The chain is built from TRBV10-1 and TRBJ2-3; no definite D call. The CDR3 length is 13 residues. Per germline, CDR1 WNHNN and CDR2 SYGVQD (reference sequence). V dropped 6 bases and J dropped 2 bases, with 9 bases sitting between them. The CDR3 sequence is CASSEFYTDTQYF. The CDR3 DNA reads TGCGCCAGCAGCGAATTCTACACAGATACGCAGTATTTT.

Written as DNA, the CDR3 is TGTGCCAGCAGCTTGGCCGCAGGGGGCGAGACTGAAGCTTTCTTT. Amino acids: CASSLAAGGETEAFF. This rearrangement joins TRBV5-6 to TRBJ1-1; 8 positions match TRBD1. CDR3 length: 15 residues. The ends lost 0 bases at V and 5 bases at J; junction bases unmatched: 6. Germline V gene data show CDR1 as SGHDT and CDR2 as YYEEEE.

This chain connects TRBV7-2 to TRBJ2-5, with a possible D match to TRBD1 (5 bases). The V end lost 7 bases, the J end lost 5 bases, and 14 bases lay between the germline ends. The CDR3 has 13 residues. Germline CDR1 reads SGHTA; CDR2 reads FQGNSA. The CDR3 region is CASIRGGSETQYF. The CDR3 bases are TGTGCCAGCATAAGGGGTGGGTCGGAGACCCAGTACTTC.

V and J are TRBV4-2 and TRBJ1-3; the match to TRBD1 covers 7 bases. Germline-derived CDR1 and CDR2 are LGHNA and YNFKEQ. The V gene end was trimmed by 2 bases and the J gene end by 0 bases; junction bases not matched to a gene: 7. The CDR3 is 17 residues long. CDR3 region: CASSQIQGSNSGNTIYF. For the CDR3, the DNA is TGTGCCAGCAGCCAAATACAGGGGAGCAACTCTGGAAACACCATATATTTT.

The rearrangement uses TRBV11-2 and TRBJ2-5, with 9 bases that match TRBD2. The CDR3 consists of 16 residues. Germline CDR1 SGHAT, CDR2 FQNNGV. The V segment lost 3 bases and the J segment 2 bases; nucleotides outside the gene matches: 7. CDR3 protein: CASSFGLATTQETQYF. In DNA, the CDR3 is TGTGCCAGCAGCTTCGGACTAGCGACTACTCAAGAGACCCAGTACTTC.